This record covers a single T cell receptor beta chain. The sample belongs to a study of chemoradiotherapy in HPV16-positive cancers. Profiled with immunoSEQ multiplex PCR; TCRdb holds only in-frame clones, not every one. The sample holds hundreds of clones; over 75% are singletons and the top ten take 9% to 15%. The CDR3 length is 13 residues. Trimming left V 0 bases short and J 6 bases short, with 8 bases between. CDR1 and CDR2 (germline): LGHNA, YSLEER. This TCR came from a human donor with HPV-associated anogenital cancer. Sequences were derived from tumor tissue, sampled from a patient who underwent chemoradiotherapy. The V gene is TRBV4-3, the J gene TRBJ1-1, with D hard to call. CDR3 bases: TGCGCCAGCAGCCAAGATCTAAGTTCTGAAGCTTTCTTT. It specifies CASSQDLSSEAFF.